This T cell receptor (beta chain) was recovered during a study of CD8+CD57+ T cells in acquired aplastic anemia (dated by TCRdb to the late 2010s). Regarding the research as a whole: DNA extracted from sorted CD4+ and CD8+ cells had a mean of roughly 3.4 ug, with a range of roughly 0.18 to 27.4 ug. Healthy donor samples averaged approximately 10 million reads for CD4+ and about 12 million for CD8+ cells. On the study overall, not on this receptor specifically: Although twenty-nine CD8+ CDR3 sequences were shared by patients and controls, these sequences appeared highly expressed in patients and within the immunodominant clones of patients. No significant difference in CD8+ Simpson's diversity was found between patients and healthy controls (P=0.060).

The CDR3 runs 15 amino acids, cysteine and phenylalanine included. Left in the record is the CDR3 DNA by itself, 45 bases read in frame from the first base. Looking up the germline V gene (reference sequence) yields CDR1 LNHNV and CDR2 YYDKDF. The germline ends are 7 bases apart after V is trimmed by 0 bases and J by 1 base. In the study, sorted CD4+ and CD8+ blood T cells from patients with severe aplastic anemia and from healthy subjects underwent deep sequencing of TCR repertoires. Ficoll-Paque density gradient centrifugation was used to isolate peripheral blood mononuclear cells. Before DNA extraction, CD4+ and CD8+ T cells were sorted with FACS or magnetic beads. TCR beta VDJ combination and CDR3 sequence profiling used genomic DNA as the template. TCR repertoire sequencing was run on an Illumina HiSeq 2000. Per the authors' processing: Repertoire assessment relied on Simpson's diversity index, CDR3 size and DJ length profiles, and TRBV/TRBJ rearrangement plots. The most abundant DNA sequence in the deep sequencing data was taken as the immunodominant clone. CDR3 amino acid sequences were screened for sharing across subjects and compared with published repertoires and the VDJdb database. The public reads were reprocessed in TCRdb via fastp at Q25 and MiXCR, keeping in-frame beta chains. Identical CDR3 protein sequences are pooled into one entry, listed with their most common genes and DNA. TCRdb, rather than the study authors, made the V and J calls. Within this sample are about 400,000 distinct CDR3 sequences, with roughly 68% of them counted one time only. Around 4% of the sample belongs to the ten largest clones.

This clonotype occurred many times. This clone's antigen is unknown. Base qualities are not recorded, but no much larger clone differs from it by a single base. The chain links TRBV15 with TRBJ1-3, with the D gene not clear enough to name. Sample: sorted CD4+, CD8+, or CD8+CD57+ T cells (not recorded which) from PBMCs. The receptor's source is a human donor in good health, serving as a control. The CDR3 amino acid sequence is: CATSRDPGSGNTIYF. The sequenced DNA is TGTGCCACCAGCAGAGATCCCGGATCTGGAAACACCATATATTTT.